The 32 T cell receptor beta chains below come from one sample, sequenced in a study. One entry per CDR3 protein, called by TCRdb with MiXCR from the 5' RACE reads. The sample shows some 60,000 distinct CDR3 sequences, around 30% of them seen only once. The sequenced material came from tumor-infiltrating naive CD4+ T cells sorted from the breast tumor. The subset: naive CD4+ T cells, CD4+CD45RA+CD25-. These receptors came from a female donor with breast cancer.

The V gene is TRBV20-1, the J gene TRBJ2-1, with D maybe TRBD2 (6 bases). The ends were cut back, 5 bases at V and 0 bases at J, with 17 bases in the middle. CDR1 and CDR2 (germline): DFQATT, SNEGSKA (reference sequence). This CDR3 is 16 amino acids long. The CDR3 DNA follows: TGCAGTGCTGCCGACTTAGCGGTAAGCTCCTACAATGAGCAGTTCTTC. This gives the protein CSAADLAVSSYNEQFF.

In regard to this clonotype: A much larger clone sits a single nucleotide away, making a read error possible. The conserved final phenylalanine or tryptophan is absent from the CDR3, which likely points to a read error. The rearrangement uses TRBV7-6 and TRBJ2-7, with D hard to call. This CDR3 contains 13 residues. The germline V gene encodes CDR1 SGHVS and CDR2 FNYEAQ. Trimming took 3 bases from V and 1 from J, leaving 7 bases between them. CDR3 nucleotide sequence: TGTGCCAGCAGCTTTGGTATGTCCTACGAGCAGTACCTC. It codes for CASSFGMSYEQYL.

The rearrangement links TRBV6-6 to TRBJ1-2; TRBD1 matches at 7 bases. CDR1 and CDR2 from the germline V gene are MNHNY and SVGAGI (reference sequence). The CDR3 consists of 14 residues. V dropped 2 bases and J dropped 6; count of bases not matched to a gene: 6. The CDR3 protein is CASSYRGQTDGYTF. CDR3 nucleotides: TGTGCCAGCAGTTACAGGGGGCAAACGGATGGCTACACCTTC.

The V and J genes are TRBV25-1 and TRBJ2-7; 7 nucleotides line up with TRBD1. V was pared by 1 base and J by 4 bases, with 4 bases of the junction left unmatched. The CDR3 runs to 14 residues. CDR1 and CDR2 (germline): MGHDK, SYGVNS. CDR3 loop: CASSESGDSYEQYF. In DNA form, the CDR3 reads TGTGCCAGCAGTGAATCAGGGGACAGTTACGAGCAGTACTTC.

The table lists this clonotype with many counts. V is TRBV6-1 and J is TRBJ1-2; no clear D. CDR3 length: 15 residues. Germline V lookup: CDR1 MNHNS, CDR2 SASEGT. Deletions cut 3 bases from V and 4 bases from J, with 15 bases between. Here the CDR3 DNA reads TGTGCCAGCAGTGACGGATCCGGTCTGATCTATGGCTACACCTTC. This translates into CASSDGSGLIYGYTF.

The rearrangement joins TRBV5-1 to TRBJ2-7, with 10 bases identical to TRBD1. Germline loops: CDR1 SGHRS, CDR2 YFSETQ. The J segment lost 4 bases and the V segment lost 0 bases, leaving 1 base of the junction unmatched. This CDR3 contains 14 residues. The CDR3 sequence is CASSLGQGAYEQYF. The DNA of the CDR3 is TGCGCCAGCAGCTTGGGACAGGGGGCGTACGAGCAGTACTTC. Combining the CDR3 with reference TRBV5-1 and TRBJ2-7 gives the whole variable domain KAGVTQTPRYLIKTRGQQVTLSCSPISGHRSVSWYQQTPGQGLQFLFEYFSETQRNKGNFPGRFSGRQFSNSRSEMNVSTLELGDSALYLCASSLGQGAYEQYFGPGTRLTVT.

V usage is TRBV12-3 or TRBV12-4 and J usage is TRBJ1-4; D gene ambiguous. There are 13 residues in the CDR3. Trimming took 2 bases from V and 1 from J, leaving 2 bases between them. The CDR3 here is CASSLQTNEKLFF. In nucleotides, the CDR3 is TGTGCCAGCAGTTTACAAACTAATGAAAAACTGTTTTTT.

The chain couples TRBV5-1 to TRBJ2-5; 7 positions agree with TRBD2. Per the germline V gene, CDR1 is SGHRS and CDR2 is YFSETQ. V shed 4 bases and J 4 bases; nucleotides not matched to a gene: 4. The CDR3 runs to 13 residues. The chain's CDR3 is CASSQIAGETQYF. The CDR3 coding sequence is TGCGCCAGCAGCCAGATAGCGGGAGAGACCCAGTACTTC.

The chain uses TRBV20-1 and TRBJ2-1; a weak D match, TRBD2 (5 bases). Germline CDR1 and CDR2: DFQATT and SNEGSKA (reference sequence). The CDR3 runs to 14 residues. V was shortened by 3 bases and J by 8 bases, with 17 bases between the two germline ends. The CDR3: CSASTGSRGYEQFF. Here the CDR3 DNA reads TGCAGTGCTAGCACTGGGAGCCGGGGTTATGAGCAGTTCTTC.

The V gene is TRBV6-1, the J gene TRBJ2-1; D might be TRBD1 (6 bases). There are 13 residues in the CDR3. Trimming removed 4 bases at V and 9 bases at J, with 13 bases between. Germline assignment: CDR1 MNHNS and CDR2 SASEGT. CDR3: CASSVNNRAEQFF. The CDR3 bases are TGTGCCAGCAGTGTCAACAACAGGGCTGAGCAGTTCTTC.

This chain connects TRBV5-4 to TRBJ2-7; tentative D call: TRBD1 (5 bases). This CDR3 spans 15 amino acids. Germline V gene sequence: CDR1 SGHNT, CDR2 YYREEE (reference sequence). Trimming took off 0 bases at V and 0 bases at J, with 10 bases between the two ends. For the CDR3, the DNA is TGTGCCAGCAGCTTGGTAGGGGCGGCCTCCTACGAGCAGTACTTC. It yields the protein CASSLVGAASYEQYF.

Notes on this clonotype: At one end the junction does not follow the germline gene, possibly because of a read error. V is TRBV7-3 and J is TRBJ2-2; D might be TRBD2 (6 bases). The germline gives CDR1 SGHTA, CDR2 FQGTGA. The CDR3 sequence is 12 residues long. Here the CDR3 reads CASSSNGGKLFF. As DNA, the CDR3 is TGTGCCAGCAGCTCAAACGGCGGGAAGCTGTTTTTT.

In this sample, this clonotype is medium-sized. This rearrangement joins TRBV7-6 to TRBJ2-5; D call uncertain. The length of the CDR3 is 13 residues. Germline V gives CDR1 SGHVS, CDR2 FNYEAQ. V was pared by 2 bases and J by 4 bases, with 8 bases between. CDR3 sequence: CASSLYVSETQYF. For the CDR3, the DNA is TGTGCCAGCAGCTTATACGTCTCAGAGACCCAGTACTTC.

The CDR3 region is CASTRTEFTDTQYF. The CDR3 DNA reads TGTGCCAGCACCCGGACCGAGTTCACAGATACGCAGTATTTT. This chain links TRBV7-9 with TRBJ2-3; D is unclear. Trimming removed 7 bases from V and 2 bases from J, with 13 bases in between. The germline V gene has CDR1 SEHNR and CDR2 FQNEAQ (reference sequence). The CDR3 is 14 amino acids.

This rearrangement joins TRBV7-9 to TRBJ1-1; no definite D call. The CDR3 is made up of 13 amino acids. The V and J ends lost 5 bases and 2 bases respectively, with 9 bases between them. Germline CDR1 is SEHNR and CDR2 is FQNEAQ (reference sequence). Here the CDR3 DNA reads TGTGCCAGCAGCGACCAGGTAAACACTGAAGCTTTCTTT. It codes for CASSDQVNTEAFF.

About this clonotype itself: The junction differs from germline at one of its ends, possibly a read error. For the CDR3, the DNA is TGCAGTGCGAGAGGACTAGCGGGAAACGGGGACACCGGGGAGCTGTTTTTT. It specifies CSARGLAGNGDTGELFF. V is TRBV20-1 and J is TRBJ2-2; 12 bases map to TRBD2. The germline gives CDR1 DFQATT, CDR2 SNEGSKA (reference sequence). CDR3 size: 17 residues.

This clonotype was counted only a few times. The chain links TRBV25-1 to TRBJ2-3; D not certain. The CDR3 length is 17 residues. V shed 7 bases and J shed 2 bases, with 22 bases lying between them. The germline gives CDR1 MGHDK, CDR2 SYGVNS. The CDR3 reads CASTLTSTGRYTDTQYF. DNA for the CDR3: TGTGCCAGCACCCTTACATCTACCGGAAGGTACACAGATACGCAGTATTTT.

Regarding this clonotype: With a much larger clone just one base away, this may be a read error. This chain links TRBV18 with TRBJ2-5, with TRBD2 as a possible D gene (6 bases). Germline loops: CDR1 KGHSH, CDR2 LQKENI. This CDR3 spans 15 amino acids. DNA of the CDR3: TGTGCCAACTCACCAAATGGCGGGGACCAAGAGACCCAGTACTTC. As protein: CANSPNGGDQETQYF. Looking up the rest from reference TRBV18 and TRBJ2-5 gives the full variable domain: NAGVMQNPRHLVRRRGQEARLRCSPMKGHSHVYWYRQLPEEGLKFMVYLQKENIIDESGMPKERFSAEFPKEGPSILRIQQVVRGDSAAYFCANSPNGGDQETQYFGPGTRLLVL.

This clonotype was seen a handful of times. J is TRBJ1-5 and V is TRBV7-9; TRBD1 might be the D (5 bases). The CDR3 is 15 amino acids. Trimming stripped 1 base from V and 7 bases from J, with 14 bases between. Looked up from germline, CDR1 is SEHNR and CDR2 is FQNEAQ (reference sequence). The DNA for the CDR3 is TGTGCCAGCAGCTTAGATTCAGGGTGGGTCCAGCCCCAGCATTTT. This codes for CASSLDSGWVQPQHF.

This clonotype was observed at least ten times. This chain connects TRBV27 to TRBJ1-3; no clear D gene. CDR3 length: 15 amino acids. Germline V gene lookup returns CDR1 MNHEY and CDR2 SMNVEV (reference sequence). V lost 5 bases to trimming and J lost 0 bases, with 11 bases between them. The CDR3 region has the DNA TGTGCCAGCAGTCCTGGACGCTTCTCTGGAAACACCATATATTTT. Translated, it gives CASSPGRFSGNTIYF.

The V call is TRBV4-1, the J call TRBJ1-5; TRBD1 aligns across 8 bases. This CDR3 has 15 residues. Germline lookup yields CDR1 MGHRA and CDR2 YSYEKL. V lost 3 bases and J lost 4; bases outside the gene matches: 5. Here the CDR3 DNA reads TGCGCCAGCAGCCAGAGTCAGGGGGCGAATCAGCCCCAGCATTTT. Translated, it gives CASSQSQGANQPQHF.

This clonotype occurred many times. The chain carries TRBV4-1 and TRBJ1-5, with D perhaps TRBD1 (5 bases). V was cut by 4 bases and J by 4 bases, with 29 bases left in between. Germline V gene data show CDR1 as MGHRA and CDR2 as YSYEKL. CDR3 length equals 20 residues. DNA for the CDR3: TGCGCCAGCAGCCCCTTAATCAGGAGGGACGGAAAGGGTGGAAATCAGCCCCAGCATTTT. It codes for CASSPLIRRDGKGGNQPQHF.

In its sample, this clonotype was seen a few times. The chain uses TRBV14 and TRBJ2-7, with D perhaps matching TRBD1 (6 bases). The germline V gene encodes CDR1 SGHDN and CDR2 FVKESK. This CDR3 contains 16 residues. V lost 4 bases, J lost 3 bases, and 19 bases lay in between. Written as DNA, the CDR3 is TGTGCCAGCAGCCCCCTACGACAGGCCGGCCTCTACGAGCAGTACTTC. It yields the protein CASSPLRQAGLYEQYF.

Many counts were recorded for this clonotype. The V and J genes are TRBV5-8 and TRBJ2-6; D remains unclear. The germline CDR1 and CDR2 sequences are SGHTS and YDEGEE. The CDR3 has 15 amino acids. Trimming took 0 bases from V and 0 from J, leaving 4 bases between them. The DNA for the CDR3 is TGTGCCAGCAGCTTGGTCCCCTCTGGGGCCAACGTCCTGACTTTC. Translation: CASSLVPSGANVLTF.

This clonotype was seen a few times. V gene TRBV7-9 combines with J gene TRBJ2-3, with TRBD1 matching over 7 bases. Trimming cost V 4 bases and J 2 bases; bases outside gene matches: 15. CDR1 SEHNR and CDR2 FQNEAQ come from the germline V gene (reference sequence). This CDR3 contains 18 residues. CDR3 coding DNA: TGTGCCAGCAGCTCCGATTGGGGCAGGGGGAAGGACACAGATACGCAGTATTTT. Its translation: CASSSDWGRGKDTDTQYF. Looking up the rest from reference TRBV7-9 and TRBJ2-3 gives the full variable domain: DTGVSQNPRHKITKRGQNVTFRCDPISEHNRLYWYRQTLGQGPEFLTYFQNEAQLEKSRLLSDRFSAERPKGSFSTLEIQRTEQGDSAMYLCASSSDWGRGKDTDTQYFGPGTRLTVL.

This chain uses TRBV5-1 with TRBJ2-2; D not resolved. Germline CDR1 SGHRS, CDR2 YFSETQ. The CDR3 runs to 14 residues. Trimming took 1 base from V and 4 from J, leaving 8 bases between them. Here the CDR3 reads CASSLYYFTGELFF. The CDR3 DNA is TGCGCCAGCAGCTTGTATTACTTCACCGGGGAGCTGTTTTTT.

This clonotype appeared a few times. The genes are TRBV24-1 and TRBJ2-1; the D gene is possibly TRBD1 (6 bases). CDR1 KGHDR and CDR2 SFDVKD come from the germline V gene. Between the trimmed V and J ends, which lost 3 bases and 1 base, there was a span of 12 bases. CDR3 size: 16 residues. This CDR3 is CATSDAGTKSYNEQFF. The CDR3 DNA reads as TGTGCCACCAGTGATGCCGGGACAAAATCCTACAATGAGCAGTTCTTC.

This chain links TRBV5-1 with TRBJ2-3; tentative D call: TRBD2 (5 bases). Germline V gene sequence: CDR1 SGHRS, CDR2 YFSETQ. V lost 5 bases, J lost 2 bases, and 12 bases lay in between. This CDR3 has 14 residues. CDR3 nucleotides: TGCGCCAGCAGTGAGGGTTCGTTCACAGATACGCAGTATTTT. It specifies CASSEGSFTDTQYF.

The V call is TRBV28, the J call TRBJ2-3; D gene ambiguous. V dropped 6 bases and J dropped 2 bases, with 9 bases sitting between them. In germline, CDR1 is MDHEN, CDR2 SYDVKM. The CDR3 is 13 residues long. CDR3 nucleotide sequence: TGTGCCAGCAGCCGGAAGACCACAGATACGCAGTATTTT. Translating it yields CASSRKTTDTQYF.

The CDR3 coding sequence is TGTGCCAGCAGTCCTACTAGCGGGCCCACCGGGGAGCTGTTTTTT. It is translated as CASSPTSGPTGELFF. The chain links TRBV9 to TRBJ2-2, with TRBD2 matching over 9 bases. Per germline, CDR1 SGDLS and CDR2 YYNGEE. Trimming at V came to 5 bases and at J to 4 bases, leaving 6 bases not matched to a gene. The CDR3 runs 15 residues.

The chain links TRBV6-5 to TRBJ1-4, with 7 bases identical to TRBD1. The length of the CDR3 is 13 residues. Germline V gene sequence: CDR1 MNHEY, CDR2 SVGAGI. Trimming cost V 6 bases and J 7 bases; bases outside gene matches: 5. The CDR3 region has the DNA TGTGCCAGCAGCAATAACAGGGGTGAAAAACTGTTTTTT. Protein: CASSNNRGEKLFF.

The CDR3: CASRGRLAGMDTQYF. The DNA of the CDR3 is TGTGCCAGCAGAGGCAGACTAGCGGGAATGGATACGCAGTATTTT. The genes are TRBV7-9 and TRBJ2-3; 11 bases are a match to TRBD2. In germline, CDR1 is SEHNR, CDR2 FQNEAQ (reference sequence). The CDR3 spans 15 residues. The junction had 8 bases not matched to a gene; V was cut back by 6 bases and J by 6 bases. Full variable domain (missing parts from reference TRBV7-9 and TRBJ2-3): DTGVSQNPRHKITKRGQNVTFRCDPISEHNRLYWYRQTLGQGPEFLTYFQNEAQLEKSRLLSDRFSAERPKGSFSTLEIQRTEQGDSAMYLCASRGRLAGMDTQYFGPGTRLTVL.